This paragraph reports one T cell receptor (beta chain). V trimming: 3 bases; J trimming: 7 bases; junction bases outside the gene matches: 4. Germline values: CDR1 MDHEN, CDR2 SYDVKM. This CDR3 spans 15 amino acids. Libraries were prepared by immunoSEQ multiplex PCR; TCRdb keeps only in-frame clonotypes and omits some of them. Altogether roughly 520,000 clones are present, 95% to 96% being singletons, with the ten largest covering about 0.06%. The sample is drawn from a study of shared clonotypes between healthy human individuals. Specimen: naive CD4+ T cells sorted from blood. Specified subset: CD45RA+ positively selected. V gene TRBV28 combines with J gene TRBJ1-5, with TRBD1 matching over 12 bases. The receptor comes from a woman younger than 45 in good health. The CDR3 is CASSLGQGAGQPQHF. CDR3 sequence (DNA): TGTGCCAGCAGTTTGGGACAGGGGGCTGGGCAGCCCCAGCATTTT.